This section outlines one TCR beta chain sequence together with its context. Its antigen is not identified. The V end lost 7 bases, the J end lost 3 bases, and 16 bases lay between the germline ends. Germline assignment: CDR1 SGHDT and CDR2 YYEEEE. There are 14 residues in the CDR3. These data originate in a study of T cell responses to AZD1222 COVID-19 vaccine. Second-dose timings of about 4 or about 12 weeks were pooled. General study points: Baseline serology detected seropositivity in only a handful of AZD1222 recipients. The study reported that nearly half of spike-specific TCRs target unmutated variant regions.

TCRdb keeps only in-frame clones here, not all; method: immunoSEQ multiplex PCR. The table includes 150,000 to 160,000 clones, roughly 90% detected once. Specimen: peripheral blood, collected 28 days after the second AZD1222 dose. The receptor's source is an adult who received the AZD1222 COVID-19 vaccine. V and J are TRBV5-6 and TRBJ1-2; the D gene is possibly TRBD1 (5 bases). For the CDR3, the DNA is TGTGCCAGCTCCCGTGGCAGGGAAGACTATGGCTACACCTTC. As protein: CASSRGREDYGYTF.